The sample holds a few counts of the clone carrying this T cell receptor (beta chain). Its antigen is unknown. This sample stems from a study of T cells in localized non-small cell lung cancer. Measured with immunoSEQ multiplex PCR; TCRdb has only the in-frame clones, and not every one. The table has around 3,700 clones, less than 30% seen once. Study results and limitations: Appearance in adjacent lung was seen for a median approximately 59 of the top 100 tumor clones.

The receptor was derived from a female donor over 55 with stage I lung adenocarcinoma. The specimen was lung tumor tissue, collected before any cancer treatment.

The CDR3 region has the DNA TGTGCCAGCAGCCAATCGGGACAGGGCCTGGGAAAACTGTTTTTT. It translates to CASSQSGQGLGKLFF. The chain uses TRBV16 and TRBJ1-4; 9 nucleotides align to TRBD1. The V segment lost 0 bases and the J segment 10 bases; nucleotides outside the gene matches: 6. The CDR3 length is 15 residues. In germline, CDR1 is KGHSY, CDR2 FQNENV.